The T cell receptor beta chain under discussion was sequenced for a study of patients and donors after allogeneic stem cell transplantation. TCRdb fed the RT-PCR reads into MiXCR, producing one record per CDR3 protein. The sample holds over 130,000 distinct CDR3 sequences, about 36% seen once. With 5 bases clipped from V and 3 bases from J, the junction kept 6 bases outside the gene matches. The CDR3 contains 16 residues. Germline V gene data show CDR1 as SGHTA and CDR2 as FQGNSA. The chain uses TRBV7-2 and TRBJ1-3, with 11 bases fitting TRBD1. The clonotype was recovered from a human donor who was either an allogeneic HSCT recipient or a stem cell or donor lymphocyte infusion donor (not recorded which). It is not recorded whose cells these are; they may come from a transplant donor. The sequencing sample was made of blood, either unsorted or a sorted T cell fraction (not recorded which). The CDR3 DNA reads as TGTGCCAGCAGCGCCCGGGACAGGGGGAGTGGAAACACCATATATTTT. Translation: CASSARDRGSGNTIYF.